A selection of T cell receptor beta chains follows, all from one sample in a study of shared clonotypes between healthy human individuals. Method: immunoSEQ multiplex PCR; TCRdb's copy keeps in-frame clones and lacks some. In the table there are some 2,100,000 clones, under 97% of which are singletons. Sequenced sample: naive CD4+ T cells sorted from blood. These receptors were collected from a man aged 18 to 29 in good health. The CDR3 runs from the conserved cysteine through the conserved F or W. Each record gives: CDR3 DNA, CDR3 protein, J gene, clone size, V gene, D gene, CDR3 length. D genes are given only for firm matches. Rows may omit the clone size; those that give it use once, few, many or a size class.

CDR3 DNA: TGTGCCAGCAGCACCGGACAGGAGGGAGAAAAACTGTTTTTT; CDR3 protein: CASSTGQEGEKLFF; J gene: TRBJ1-4; clone size: NA; V gene: TRBV5-4; D gene: TRBD1; CDR3 length: 14
CDR3 DNA: TGCGCCAGCTCAAGGAGGGGGAACACTGAAGCTTTCTTT; CDR3 protein: CASSRRGNTEAFF; J gene: TRBJ1-1; clone size: NA; V gene: TRBV5-1; D gene: NA; CDR3 length: 13
CDR3 DNA: TGTGCCAGCAGCCACCTCGAGGGACTTGATCTCATACATAGAGATACGCAGTATTTT; CDR3 protein: CASSHLEGLDLIHRDTQYF; J gene: TRBJ2-3; clone size: NA; V gene: TRBV5-4; D gene: NA; CDR3 length: 19
CDR3 DNA: TGTGCCAGTAGCCCATTGGGAGCAAATCAGCCCCAGCATTTT; CDR3 protein: CASSPLGANQPQHF; J gene: TRBJ1-5; clone size: NA; V gene: TRBV19; D gene: NA; CDR3 length: 14
CDR3 DNA: TGCGCCAGCAGTGAGCCTAGCAAAGATACGCAGTATTTT; CDR3 protein: CASSEPSKDTQYF; J gene: TRBJ2-3; clone size: NA; V gene: TRBV10-2; D gene: NA; CDR3 length: 13
CDR3 DNA: TGTGCCAGCGAGCAGGGTCGGTATGGCTACACCTTC; CDR3 protein: CASEQGRYGYTF; J gene: TRBJ1-2; clone size: few; V gene: TRBV28; D gene: NA; CDR3 length: 12
CDR3 DNA: TGTGCCATTACGCCTGATCTCTCTGGGGCCAACGTCCTGACTTTC; CDR3 protein: CAITPDLSGANVLTF; J gene: TRBJ2-6; clone size: NA; V gene: TRBV10-3; D gene: NA; CDR3 length: 15
CDR3 DNA: TGCGCCAGTGGATCGGAGGGCCAACGCAATGAGCAGTTCTTC; CDR3 protein: CASGSEGQRNEQFF; J gene: TRBJ2-1; clone size: once; V gene: TRBV5-1; D gene: NA; CDR3 length: 14
CDR3 DNA: TGTGCCAGCAGCTTAGCAGGGTCTAGCGGGAGTACCTATGAGCAGTTCTTC; CDR3 protein: CASSLAGSSGSTYEQFF; J gene: TRBJ2-1; clone size: NA; V gene: TRBV7-2; D gene: TRBD2; CDR3 length: 17
CDR3 DNA: TGTGCCAGCAGTTATGGTGGCCTATACTCTGGAAACACCATATATTTT; CDR3 protein: CASSYGGLYSGNTIYF; J gene: TRBJ1-3; clone size: NA; V gene: TRBV6-5; D gene: NA; CDR3 length: 16
CDR3 DNA: TGTGCCAGCAGCAGTGACAGGGGACCCTACGAGCAGTACTTC; CDR3 protein: CASSSDRGPYEQYF; J gene: TRBJ2-7; clone size: NA; V gene: TRBV7-2; D gene: TRBD1; CDR3 length: 14
CDR3 DNA: TGCAGCGTTACTACAGGGGTTCCAAACATTCAGTACTTC; CDR3 protein: CSVTTGVPNIQYF; J gene: TRBJ2-4; clone size: NA; V gene: TRBV29-1; D gene: TRBD1; CDR3 length: 13
CDR3 DNA: TGTGCCAGCACCCGAGGGGACGGGATTAATGAAAAACTGTTTTTT; CDR3 protein: CASTRGDGINEKLFF; J gene: TRBJ1-4; clone size: NA; V gene: TRBV7-9; D gene: NA; CDR3 length: 15
CDR3 DNA: TGTGCCAGCTCACCAGGTGGGGTGCATTCACCCCTCCACTTT; CDR3 protein: CASSPGGVHSPLHF; J gene: TRBJ1-6; clone size: NA; V gene: TRBV18; D gene: NA; CDR3 length: 14
CDR3 DNA: TGTGCCAGCTCCCACACAGATACGCAGTATTTT; CDR3 protein: CASSHTDTQYF; J gene: TRBJ2-3; clone size: NA; V gene: TRBV7-2; D gene: NA; CDR3 length: 11
CDR3 DNA: TGTGCCAGCAGCCGAACTAGCGGGGCTTACAATGAGCAGTTCTTC; CDR3 protein: CASSRTSGAYNEQFF; J gene: TRBJ2-1; clone size: NA; V gene: TRBV14; D gene: TRBD2; CDR3 length: 15
CDR3 DNA: TGTGCCAGCAGCGTAGCTAGCGGGAGGACCCCCTACAATGAGCAGTTCTTC; CDR3 protein: CASSVASGRTPYNEQFF; J gene: TRBJ2-1; clone size: NA; V gene: TRBV9; D gene: TRBD2; CDR3 length: 17
CDR3 DNA: TGTGCCAGCAGTTTTGCCGGGACAGGGGCTAGCACAGATACGCAGTATTTT; CDR3 protein: CASSFAGTGASTDTQYF; J gene: TRBJ2-3; clone size: NA; V gene: TRBV28; D gene: TRBD1; CDR3 length: 17
CDR3 DNA: TGCGCCAGCAGTGAATCGGGGGTTAATCAGCCCCAGCATTTT; CDR3 protein: CASSESGVNQPQHF; J gene: TRBJ1-5; clone size: NA; V gene: TRBV10-1; D gene: NA; CDR3 length: 14
CDR3 DNA: TGTGCCAGCAGTTCGGGACTAGCCTTGAATACGCAGTATTTT; CDR3 protein: CASSSGLALNTQYF; J gene: TRBJ2-3; clone size: once; V gene: TRBV6-6; D gene: TRBD2; CDR3 length: 14
CDR3 DNA: TGTGCCAGCAGTTCATCAGGGGGCGGGGATACGCAGTATTTT; CDR3 protein: CASSSSGGGDTQYF; J gene: TRBJ2-3; clone size: NA; V gene: TRBV6-6; D gene: TRBD1; CDR3 length: 14
CDR3 DNA: TGCGCCAGCAGCCAAGATCGACAGGGGGCCGGGTATGGCTACACCTTC; CDR3 protein: CASSQDRQGAGYGYTF; J gene: TRBJ1-2; clone size: NA; V gene: TRBV4-1; D gene: TRBD1; CDR3 length: 16
CDR3 DNA: TGTGCCAGCAGCCGGGACAGGGCGACTAATGAAAAACTGTTTTTT; CDR3 protein: CASSRDRATNEKLFF; J gene: TRBJ1-4; clone size: NA; V gene: TRBV5-4; D gene: TRBD1; CDR3 length: 15
CDR3 DNA: TGCAGCGTCACAGAGATAGGCGGGGGCCACAATGAGCAGTTCTTC; CDR3 protein: CSVTEIGGGHNEQFF; J gene: TRBJ2-1; clone size: NA; V gene: TRBV29-1; D gene: NA; CDR3 length: 15
CDR3 DNA: TGCGCCAGCAGCTTAGAACAGGGGGTTAAGACTGAAGCTTTCTTT; CDR3 protein: CASSLEQGVKTEAFF; J gene: TRBJ1-1; clone size: NA; V gene: TRBV5-1; D gene: TRBD1; CDR3 length: 15